This T cell receptor beta chain appears in the sequencing data of a study of regulatory T cells in long-lasting Graves disease. To make TCR beta libraries, researchers used iRepertoire HTBI primers and Arm-PCR of CDR3 regions. TCRdb fed the multiplex PCR reads into MiXCR, producing one record per CDR3 protein. The sample lists about 470,000 distinct CDR3 sequences; around 14% were seen once. This clonotype has only a few counts. Germline V gives CDR1 KGHSH, CDR2 LQKENI. The CDR3 is 15 amino acids. Losses at the gene ends were 6 bases for V and 16 bases for J; bases not matched to a gene: 18. Time point specified: newly diagnosed GD, antithyroid drugs for less than 3 months. PBMCs were the source of the RNA used for TCR sequencing. The data also belong to a second study, concerning T cells in Graves' hyperthyroidism and ophthalmopathy.

The input for sequencing was peripheral blood mononuclear cells (PBMCs), taken at new diagnosis, from a patient treated with antithyroid drugs. The source of this sequence is a woman in her twenties or thirties with Graves disease. The rearrangement joins TRBV18 to TRBJ1-6; 7 nucleotides align to TRBD1. The CDR3 DNA reads TGTGCCAGCTCGTCAACCGGGACAGATGGATCCCTTCTCCACTTT. Translation gives CASSSTGTDGSLLHF. Variable domain in full (rest from reference TRBV18 and TRBJ1-6): NAGVMQNPRHLVRRRGQEARLRCSPMKGHSHVYWYRQLPEEGLKFMVYLQKENIIDESGMPKERFSAEFPKEGPSILRIQQVVRGDSAAYFCASSSTGTDGSLLHFGNGTRLTVT.